Presented here are 5 T cell receptor beta chains from one specimen sequenced in a study of shared clonotypes between healthy human individuals. Only CD45RO-negative cells positively selected for CCR7 counted as naive CD8 cells, so terminally differentiated effector memory CD45RA+ cells were excluded. The assay was immunoSEQ multiplex PCR, and TCRdb's table has in-frame clones only and misses some. The sample carries over 2,000,000 clones, roughly 95% recorded once. Sequenced material: naive CD8+ T cells from PBMCs. These receptors all stem from a man aged 18 to 35 in good health. Some clones in this sample may be carry-over from other donors' samples.

This chain connects TRBV7-9 to TRBJ1-2, with 7 positions matching TRBD1. Germline V gives CDR1 SEHNR, CDR2 FQNEAQ (reference sequence). V shed 2 bases, J shed 4 bases, and the junction held 10 bases outside the gene matches. This CDR3 has 16 residues. The CDR3 DNA reads as TGTGCCAGCAGCTTACAGGACAGGCGACTCCCCTATGGCTACACCTTC. It translates to CASSLQDRRLPYGYTF.

This clone was detected once. The rearrangement uses TRBV4-1 and TRBJ2-5; 7 bases match TRBD1. Germline loops: CDR1 MGHRA, CDR2 YSYEKL. Trimming took 1 base from V and 1 from J; bases not matched to a gene: 9. This CDR3 contains 17 residues. In nucleotides, the CDR3 is TGCGCCAGCAGCCAAGGCGTTTTGACAGGGACCCAAGAGACCCAGTACTTC. Its protein product is CASSQGVLTGTQETQYF.

The J gene is TRBJ2-2, the V gene TRBV5-5; 9 positions agree with TRBD1. Germline values: CDR1 SGHKS, CDR2 YYEKEE (reference sequence). J lost 1 base, V lost 4 bases, and 5 bases had no gene match. The CDR3 loop spans 16 amino acids. The CDR3 DNA follows: TGTGCCAGCAGCCGAGGGACAGGGAAGAACACCGGGGAGCTGTTTTTT. Protein product: CASSRGTGKNTGELFF.

The J gene is TRBJ1-3, the V gene TRBV9; unclear D gene. With 0 bases removed from V and 3 bases from J, the gap between germline ends came to 10 bases. Germline-derived CDR1 and CDR2 are SGDLS and YYNGEE. This CDR3 has 15 amino acids. CDR3 in DNA: TGTGCCAGCAGCGTAGACGGGAGTCGTGGAAACACCATATATTTT. As protein: CASSVDGSRGNTIYF.

CDR3 sequence (DNA): TGTGCCACCCAGCGGGAGTATTCAGGCGAGCAGTACTTC. It codes for CATQREYSGEQYF. This chain links TRBV6-5 with TRBJ2-7, with 8 bases matching TRBD2. The CDR3 is 13 amino acids. The V gene end was trimmed by 10 bases and the J gene end by 6 bases; junction bases not matched to a gene: 11. Germline loops: CDR1 MNHEY, CDR2 SVGAGI.